These T cell receptor beta chains were read from a single sample in a study of yellow fever vaccine responses in identical twins. TCRdb re-called the RT-PCR reads through MiXCR, storing one row per CDR3 protein. The sample consists of 9,500 or so distinct CDR3 sequences, less than 90% of them appearing once. The material sequenced was T cells from blood (PBMCs), unsorted or a sorted subset (not recorded which), taken before or after yellow fever vaccination (not recorded which). These receptor sequences come from a woman aged 18-35 years who received the yellow fever vaccine. CDR3s include the opening cysteine and the closing phenylalanine or tryptophan. The D gene is left open where the match is weak. The listing skips clone size in some rows; elsewhere it reads once, few, many or a size class.

CASSPRIAGGQYNEQFF | TGTGCCAGCAGTCCCCGGATAGCGGGAGGGCAGTACAATGAGCAGTTCTTC | TRBJ2-1 | TRBD2 | TRBV28 | once
CASSYGEPYEQYF | TGTGCCAGCAGCTACGGGGAACCCTACGAGCAGTACTTC | TRBJ2-7 | . | TRBV11-3 | .
CSARVSDRADGYTF | TGCAGTGCTAGAGTATCGGACAGGGCGGATGGCTACACCTTC | TRBJ1-2 | TRBD1 | TRBV20-1 | .
CSAYRGAYGYTF | TGCAGTGCGTACAGGGGTGCCTATGGCTACACCTTC | TRBJ1-2 | TRBD1 | TRBV20-1 | .
CASSSLPDTQYF | TGTGCCAGCAGCTCCCTACCAGATACGCAGTATTTT | TRBJ2-3 | . | TRBV7-1 | .
CACRVLNSPLHF | TGCGCCTGCCGGGTCCTTAATTCACCCCTCCACTTT | TRBJ1-6 | . | TRBV23-1 | .
CASSISVHEQFF | TGTGCCAGTAGTATTAGCGTCCATGAGCAGTTCTTC | TRBJ2-1 | . | TRBV19 | .
CASSLQSNTEAFF | TGTGCCAGCAGCTTACAAAGTAACACTGAAGCTTTCTTT | TRBJ1-1 | . | TRBV11-1 | .
CASSPIAETPLIGYTF | TGTGCCAGCTCACCAATCGCGGAGACACCACTTATTGGCTACACCTTC | TRBJ1-2 | . | TRBV18 | .
CASSPGSADTQYF | TGTGCCAGCAGTCCCGGTAGCGCAGATACGCAGTATTTT | TRBJ2-3 | . | TRBV7-7 | .
CASTVTLAGPYNEQFF | TGCGCCAGCACCGTAACACTAGCGGGGCCATACAATGAGCAGTTCTTC | TRBJ2-1 | TRBD2 | TRBV5-1 | .
CASSLGGDTGELFF | TGCGCCAGCAGCTTGGGCGGGGACACCGGGGAGCTGTTTTTT | TRBJ2-2 | . | TRBV5-1 | .
CASSENRGRGYGYTF | TGTGCCAGCAGCGAAAACAGGGGGAGAGGCTATGGCTACACCTTC | TRBJ1-2 | TRBD1 | TRBV7-2 | once
CASSLVVNEQFF | TGTGCCAGCAGCTTGGTCGTCAATGAGCAGTTCTTC | TRBJ2-1 | . | TRBV11-2 | .
CASSEWGGAAFF | TGTGCCAGCAGTGAGTGGGGTGGGGCAGCTTTCTTT | TRBJ1-1 | . | TRBV2 | few
CASSHGPQETQYF | TGTGCCAGCAGCCACGGGCCCCAAGAGACCCAGTACTTC | TRBJ2-5 | . | TRBV7-7 | few
CASSLGTGGEQYF | TGTGCCAGCAGCTTAGGCACAGGGGGCGAGCAGTACTTC | TRBJ2-7 | TRBD1 | TRBV11-3 | .
CASSEGGAFGNEQFF | TGTGCCAGCAGCGAGGGGGGAGCCTTTGGCAATGAGCAGTTCTTC | TRBJ2-1 | . | TRBV9 | .
CSVGQGHEKLFF | TGCAGCGTAGGACAGGGTCATGAAAAACTGTTTTTT | TRBJ1-4 | TRBD1 | TRBV29-1 | .
CATTERGAKNIQYF | TGTGCCACCACCGAACGGGGGGCCAAAAACATTCAGTACTTC | TRBJ2-4 | . | TRBV15 | once
CASSLGTGGSYEQYF | TGCGCCAGCAGCTTGGGGACAGGGGGCAGTTACGAGCAGTACTTC | TRBJ2-7 | TRBD1 | TRBV5-1 | .
CATQNQYNSPLHF | TGTGCCACCCAGAACCAATATAATTCACCCCTCCACTTT | TRBJ1-6 | . | TRBV2 | .
CASSGDNYEQYF | TGCGCCAGCAGCGGGGACAACTACGAGCAGTACTTC | TRBJ2-7 | . | TRBV5-1 | few
CSVTSGRADTQYF | TGCAGCGTGACTAGCGGGAGGGCAGATACGCAGTATTTT | TRBJ2-3 | TRBD2 | TRBV29-1 | few
CASDRVDEQFF | TGTGCCAGCGACAGGGTTGATGAGCAGTTCTTC | TRBJ2-1 | TRBD1 | TRBV13 | .
CSVSGGPYQETQYF | TGCAGCGTTTCCGGCGGGCCGTACCAAGAGACCCAGTACTTC | TRBJ2-5 | . | TRBV29-1 | .
CSARGGVWGETQYF | TGCAGTGCTCGAGGGGGAGTGTGGGGAGAGACCCAGTACTTC | TRBJ2-5 | . | TRBV20-1 | once
CSVEATDSFNEKLFF | TGCAGCGTTGAAGCCACGGACAGTTTTAATGAAAAACTGTTTTTT | TRBJ1-4 | . | TRBV29-1 | .
CASSLNPQETQYF | TGTGCCAGCAGCCTCAACCCCCAAGAGACCCAGTACTTC | TRBJ2-5 | . | TRBV14 | .
CASSIEREKNYEQYF | TGTGCCAGCAGTATCGAGCGGGAGAAAAATTACGAGCAGTACTTC | TRBJ2-7 | TRBD2 | TRBV2 | .